The 21 T cell receptor beta chains listed next were all sequenced from one sample in a study of cytomegalovirus exposure and HLA in healthy donors. The study ran its PCR with 60 Vbeta and 13 Jbeta primers. TCRdb keeps only in-frame clones here, not all; method: immunoSEQ multiplex PCR. In the table there are roughly 160,000 clones, 70% to 80% of which are singletons. The source material was PBMCs. These receptors were collected from a woman between 45 and 60 years old in good health and CMV-seronegative.

V is TRBV10-2 and J is TRBJ1-2, with 7 bases that match TRBD1. The CDR3 sequence is 14 residues long. The V gene end was trimmed by 3 bases and the J gene end by 4 bases; junction bases not matched to a gene: 5. Germline V gene sequence: CDR1 WSHSY, CDR2 SAAADI. The CDR3 region has the DNA TGCGCCAGCAGTGACTCCGGGACAGCCTATGGCTACACCTTC. Its translation: CASSDSGTAYGYTF.

V gene TRBV7-2 combines with J gene TRBJ1-5; 8 nucleotides match TRBD1. This CDR3 is 15 amino acids long. V trimming: 1 base; J trimming: 1 base; junction bases outside the gene matches: 0. CDR1 is SGHTA and CDR2 is FQGNSA in the germline V gene. The CDR3, as DNA: TGTGCCAGCAGCTTAGACAGGGGGAGCAATCAGCCCCAGCATTTT. It codes for CASSLDRGSNQPQHF.

The rearrangement links TRBV7-6 to TRBJ2-7; TRBD1 matches at 8 bases. This CDR3 contains 13 residues. Losses at the gene ends were 6 bases for V and 11 bases for J; bases not matched to a gene: 12. The germline gives CDR1 SGHVS, CDR2 FNYEAQ. CDR3 coding DNA: TGTGCCAGCAGTCCGGACAGGGCGTCATCCAAGTACTTC. Amino acids: CASSPDRASSKYF.

This clone occurred once. V is TRBV28 and J is TRBJ2-5; 8 bases line up with TRBD1. The J segment lost 4 bases and the V segment lost 4 bases, leaving 8 bases of the junction unmatched. From germline, CDR1 is MDHEN and CDR2 SYDVKM. The CDR3 consists of 15 residues. The CDR3 DNA follows: TGTGCCAGCAGTTCCCCGACAGGGGAGAGAGAGACCCAGTACTTC. Translating gives CASSSPTGERETQYF.

CDR3 region: CASSLGEAAYNEQFF. CDR3 in DNA: TGTGCCAGCAGCTTGGGAGAGGCAGCTTACAATGAGCAGTTCTTC. The rearrangement links TRBV5-4 to TRBJ2-1; D uncertain. Trimming stripped 0 bases from V and 4 bases from J, with 11 bases between. CDR1 is SGHNT, CDR2 YYREEE, per germline (reference sequence). This CDR3 is built from 15 residues. Combining the CDR3 with reference TRBV5-4 and TRBJ2-1 gives the whole variable domain ETGVTQSPTHLIKTRGQQVTLRCSSQSGHNTVSWYQQALGQGPQFIFQYYREEENGRGNFPPRFSGLQFPNYSSELNVNALELDDSALYLCASSLGEAAYNEQFFGPGTRLTVL.

This chain uses TRBV7-2 with TRBJ1-2, with unresolved D. CDR1 and CDR2 from the germline V gene are SGHTA and FQGNSA. V shed 2 bases and J shed 3 bases, with 7 bases lying between them. The CDR3 length is 13 residues. The CDR3: CASSLYPDYGYTF. CDR3 in DNA: TGTGCCAGCAGCTTATATCCGGACTATGGCTACACCTTC.

The rearrangement uses TRBV18 and TRBJ1-1, with 12 bases fitting TRBD1. There are 18 residues in the CDR3. The germline V gene encodes CDR1 KGHSH and CDR2 LQKENI. V dropped 3 bases and J dropped 5; count of bases not matched to a gene: 13. The DNA for the CDR3 is TGTGCCAGCTCACCGGGACAGGGGGCGTTAATGCGACCTACTGAAGCTTTCTTT. This gives the protein CASSPGQGALMRPTEAFF.

The chain carries TRBV5-1 and TRBJ1-4; tentative D call: TRBD1 (5 bases). The germline V gene encodes CDR1 SGHRS and CDR2 YFSETQ. Trimming took 0 bases from V and 8 from J, leaving 17 bases between them. The CDR3 is 16 amino acids. The CDR3 DNA reads TGCGCCAGCAGCTTGGTAGTCTCGGGGGTTGGGGAAAAACTGTTTTTT. Translated, it gives CASSLVVSGVGEKLFF.

This clone was detected a few times. This sequence joins TRBV4-3 and TRBJ1-5; TRBD1 aligns across 8 bases. V dropped 1 base and J dropped 6; count of bases not matched to a gene: 2. Germline CDR1 is LGHNA and CDR2 is YSLEER. The CDR3 spans 14 residues. CDR3 DNA sequence: TGCGCCAGCAGCCAAGTCAGGGGGCGTCAGCCCCAGCATTTT. This gives the protein CASSQVRGRQPQHF.

J is TRBJ1-5 and V is TRBV15; D may be TRBD1 (6 bases). Trimming pared 0 bases from V and 5 bases from J, leaving 14 bases between. CDR1 is LNHNV and CDR2 is YYDKDF in the germline V gene (reference sequence). The CDR3 is 16 residues long. The CDR3 loop is CATSRDLGAQDQPQHF. CDR3 in DNA: TGTGCCACCAGCAGAGATTTGGGGGCCCAAGATCAGCCCCAGCATTTT.

This chain joins TRBV5-5 and TRBJ1-5; possible D gene TRBD1, 5 bases. Trimming pared 4 bases from V and 2 bases from J, leaving 16 bases between. CDR1 SGHKS and CDR2 YYEKEE come from the germline V gene (reference sequence). CDR3 length: 16 residues. DNA of the CDR3: TGTGCCAGCAGCCGCGTTGCGGGACCTGGCAATCAGCCCCAGCATTTT. Its protein is CASSRVAGPGNQPQHF.

In the case of this clone: The sample carries other DNA sequences with the same CDR3. The gene calls are TRBV18 and TRBJ1-1, with D hard to call. CDR1 is KGHSH, CDR2 LQKENI, per germline. V was shortened by 2 bases and J by 1 base, with 5 bases between the two germline ends. The CDR3 is made up of 13 amino acids. The CDR3: CASSPGQNTEAFF. The DNA for the CDR3 is TGTGCCAGCTCACCAGGGCAGAACACTGAAGCTTTCTTT.

The chain is built from TRBV4-2 and TRBJ2-5; a weak D match, TRBD1 (5 bases). There are 14 residues in the CDR3. Trimming pared 0 bases from V and 5 bases from J, leaving 10 bases between. CDR1 LGHNA and CDR2 YNFKEQ come from the germline V gene. The CDR3 here is CASSQDGSGETQYF. In DNA, the CDR3 is TGTGCCAGCAGCCAAGATGGGTCAGGGGAGACCCAGTACTTC.

V usage is TRBV5-6 and J usage is TRBJ2-1; D is perhaps TRBD1 (6 bases). The CDR3 is made up of 17 amino acids. CDR1 and CDR2 from the germline V gene are SGHDT and YYEEEE. The germline V and J ends were trimmed by 0 bases and 4 bases, with 17 bases remaining between them. DNA for the CDR3: TGTGCCAGCAGCTTGGCTAACAGGGTTAAGGGATACAATGAGCAGTTCTTC. Translation: CASSLANRVKGYNEQFF.

The gene calls are TRBV2 and TRBJ2-2; TRBD2 agrees at 9 bases. CDR3 length: 20 residues. J gave up 2 bases and V 5 bases, and 18 bases lay outside the gene matches. Looked up from germline, CDR1 is SNHLY and CDR2 is FYNNEI. The CDR3 loop is CASSSRRGGSITSNTGELFF. The CDR3 nucleotides read TGTGCCAGCAGTTCCCGGCGGGGGGGCAGCATCACCTCAAACACCGGGGAGCTGTTTTTT. Looking up the rest from reference TRBV2 and TRBJ2-2 gives the full variable domain: EPEVTQTPSHQVTQMGQEVILRCVPISNHLYFYWYRQILGQKVEFLVSFYNNEISEKSEIFDDQFSVERPDGSNFTLKIRSTKLEDSAMYFCASSSRRGGSITSNTGELFFGEGSRLTVL.

This chain connects TRBV7-9 to TRBJ2-7, with 11 bases identical to TRBD1. V trimming: 0 bases; J trimming: 4 bases; junction bases outside the gene matches: 8. CDR1 and CDR2 (germline): SEHNR, FQNEAQ (reference sequence). The CDR3 covers 17 residues. CDR3 sequence: CASSLAAGTGGSYEQYF. The CDR3 nucleotides are TGTGCCAGCAGCTTAGCCGCCGGGACAGGGGGATCTTACGAGCAGTACTTC.

CDR3 nucleotides: TGTGCCAGTCGGACTAGCGGGGACTTATACAATGAGCAGTTCTTC. The encoded protein is CASRTSGDLYNEQFF. The gene calls are TRBV2 and TRBJ2-1; the match to TRBD2 covers 12 bases. The CDR3 has 15 residues. Losses at the gene ends were 9 bases for V and 4 bases for J; bases not matched to a gene: 7. Germline values: CDR1 SNHLY, CDR2 FYNNEI.

This chain joins TRBV7-2 and TRBJ2-5; D not resolved. Gene TRBJ2-7 matches the end of the DNA better, so the J call may be wrong. This CDR3 has 14 residues. Germline CDR1 reads SGHTA; CDR2 reads FQGNSA. CDR3 region: CASSLARPLYEQYF. The CDR3 nucleotides are TGTGCCAGCAGCTTAGCGCGGCCGCTCTACGAGCAGTACTTC.

The chain joins TRBV5-1 to TRBJ1-3, with 9 nucleotides matching TRBD1. In germline, CDR1 is SGHRS, CDR2 YFSETQ. V lost 2 bases and J lost 2; bases outside the gene matches: 5. The CDR3 has 16 residues. As DNA, the CDR3 is TGCGCCAGCAGCTTAGAGGGACAGGGACCTGGAAACACCATATATTTT. It is translated as CASSLEGQGPGNTIYF.

V is TRBV11-2 and J is TRBJ1-4; TRBD1 is a possible D gene (6 bases). The CDR3 runs 14 residues. The germline V gene encodes CDR1 SGHAT and CDR2 FQNNGV. V dropped 1 base and J dropped 8 bases, with 11 bases sitting between them. The DNA for the CDR3 is TGTGCCAGCAGCTTAGGGGGGCCGGGCGAAAAACTGTTTTTT. The encoded protein is CASSLGGPGEKLFF.

This clone was detected only a few times. The genes are TRBV5-4 and TRBJ2-1; 11 bases map to TRBD2. V dropped 3 bases and J dropped 7; count of bases not matched to a gene: 3. Germline CDR1 reads SGHNT; CDR2 reads YYREEE (reference sequence). The CDR3 has 14 residues. CDR3 coding DNA: TGTGCCAGCAGCTCTAGCGGGGGGCGGAATGAGCAGTTCTTC. Translated, it gives CASSSSGGRNEQFF.